Listed here are 26 T cell receptor beta chains from one sample, sequenced in a study of T cell changes during pregnancy in multiple sclerosis. The data were produced by immunoSEQ multiplex PCR, yet TCRdb's version contains in-frame clones alone and is incomplete. The sample consists of about 97,000 clones, approximately 91% of them appearing once. The sample was peripheral blood, taken in the second trimester of pregnancy. These receptors came from a female donor with multiple sclerosis, enrolled in a pregnancy study.

The chain recombines TRBV29-1 with TRBJ2-1; 10 bases match TRBD2. CDR3 size: 20 residues. The germline V gene has CDR1 SQVTM and CDR2 ANQGSEA. Germline trimming cut 3 bases from V and 3 bases from J; bases unmatched to any gene: 20. CDR3 loop: CSVDKRASGSPSPYYNEQFF. The CDR3 coding sequence is TGCAGCGTTGATAAGAGGGCTAGCGGGAGCCCCTCCCCCTACTACAATGAGCAGTTCTTC.

The chain couples TRBV5-4 to TRBJ2-3; 7 bases match TRBD2. The V gene's germline CDR1 is SGHNT and CDR2 YYREEE (reference sequence). J gave up 5 bases and V 0 bases, and 6 bases lay outside the gene matches. This CDR3 is 15 amino acids long. The CDR3 coding sequence is TGTGCCAGCAGCTTGGTGGGAGCGGGAATAGATACGCAGTATTTT. Amino acid sequence: CASSLVGAGIDTQYF. The complete variable domain, with remaining parts taken from reference TRBV5-4 and TRBJ2-3, reads ETGVTQSPTHLIKTRGQQVTLRCSSQSGHNTVSWYQQALGQGPQFIFQYYREEENGRGNFPPRFSGLQFPNYSSELNVNALELDDSALYLCASSLVGAGIDTQYFGPGTRLTVL.

The chain couples TRBV2 to TRBJ1-5, with D perhaps matching TRBD1 (5 bases). This CDR3 spans 14 amino acids. Germline CDR1 SNHLY, CDR2 FYNNEI. The CDR3 is CASSPDSGNQPQHF. For the CDR3, the DNA is TGTGCATCCTCCCCTGACAGTGGCAATCAGCCCCAGCATTTT.

The rearrangement uses TRBV7-9 and TRBJ1-4, with D perhaps matching TRBD1 (6 bases). There are 15 residues in the CDR3. CDR1 is SEHNR, CDR2 FQNEAQ, per germline (reference sequence). V gave up 2 bases and J gave up 7 bases, with 14 bases separating them. The CDR3 is CASSLTGSGFEKLFF. The CDR3 nucleotides are TGTGCCAGCAGCTTAACAGGGTCCGGTTTTGAAAAACTGTTTTTT. The entire variable domain, with the rest obtained from reference TRBV7-9 and TRBJ1-4, is as follows: DTGVSQNPRHKITKRGQNVTFRCDPISEHNRLYWYRQTLGQGPEFLTYFQNEAQLEKSRLLSDRFSAERPKGSFSTLEIQRTEQGDSAMYLCASSLTGSGFEKLFFGSGTQLSVL.

The genes are TRBV5-1 and TRBJ1-4, with D possibly TRBD1 on 5 matching bases. CDR3 length: 15 residues. Trimming took 3 bases from V and 7 from J, leaving 16 bases between them. Germline CDR1 reads SGHRS; CDR2 reads YFSETQ. The CDR3 nucleotides are TGCGCCAGCAGCTCCGACGGGACTCCTACTGAAAAACTGTTTTTT. Its protein is CASSSDGTPTEKLFF.

This chain links TRBV25-1 with TRBJ1-6, with TRBD1 matching over 7 bases. Germline assignment: CDR1 MGHDK and CDR2 SYGVNS. The J segment lost 16 bases and the V segment lost 7 bases, leaving 13 bases of the junction unmatched. The CDR3 spans 13 residues. CDR3 region: CASISGTDRQLHF. The CDR3 nucleotides read TGTGCCAGCATTTCCGGGACAGACCGTCAGCTCCACTTT. Based on the CDR3 plus reference TRBV25-1 and TRBJ1-6, the full variable domain is EADIYQTPRYLVIGTGKKITLECSQTMGHDKMYWYQQDPGMELHLIHYSYGVNSTEKGDLSSESTVSRIRTEHFPLTLESARPSHTSQYLCASISGTDRQLHFGNGTRLTVT.

The rearrangement uses TRBV11-2 and TRBJ1-1; TRBD1 matches 7 bases. The CDR3 is 15 residues long. Germline V gene lookup returns CDR1 SGHAT and CDR2 FQNNGV. The V gene end was trimmed by 1 base and the J gene end by 3 bases; junction bases not matched to a gene: 5. This CDR3 reads CASSLATGTHTEAFF. The CDR3 DNA reads as TGTGCCAGCAGCTTAGCGACAGGGACCCACACTGAAGCTTTCTTT.

The rearrangement links TRBV7-2 to TRBJ2-7, with 11 bases aligning to TRBD2. This CDR3 region has 15 residues. From germline, CDR1 is SGHTA and CDR2 FQGNSA. The trim removed 5 bases at V and 2 bases at J, leaving 5 bases unmatched. CDR3 in amino acids: CASSLRLAGTYEQYF. CDR3 coding DNA: TGTGCCAGCAGCCTCAGACTAGCGGGGACCTACGAGCAGTACTTC.

The chain combines TRBV2 with TRBJ2-3; 11 bases match TRBD1. The CDR3 totals 16 residues. Germline CDR1 reads SNHLY; CDR2 reads FYNNEI. The V gene end was trimmed by 6 bases and the J gene end by 3 bases; junction bases not matched to a gene: 8. CDR3 nucleotides: TGTGCCAGCAGCCTCGGACAGGGGGCTGGAACAGATACGCAGTATTTT. Translating it yields CASSLGQGAGTDTQYF.

This sequence joins TRBV7-9 and TRBJ2-3; 10 nucleotides match TRBD2. V was pared by 4 bases and J by 0 bases, with 4 bases of the junction left unmatched. This CDR3 comprises 16 residues. Germline CDR1 SEHNR, CDR2 FQNEAQ (reference sequence). The CDR3, as DNA: TGTGCCAGCAGCTCACGGACTAGCGGTAGCACAGATACGCAGTATTTT. This sequence encodes CASSSRTSGSTDTQYF.

The chain employs TRBV28 and TRBJ2-7, with 11 positions matching TRBD2. The junction had 5 bases not matched to a gene; V was cut back by 6 bases and J by 4 bases. Germline loops: CDR1 MDHEN, CDR2 SYDVKM. The CDR3 covers 14 residues. CDR3 loop: CASRVGTSGYEQYF. The CDR3 nucleotides are TGTGCCAGCAGGGTCGGGACTAGCGGTTACGAGCAGTACTTC.

The chain combines TRBV27 with TRBJ2-5; TRBD2 matches at 9 bases. CDR1 is MNHEY and CDR2 is SMNVEV in the germline V gene (reference sequence). The CDR3 contains 15 residues. With 0 bases clipped from V and 4 bases from J, the junction kept 3 bases outside the gene matches. As DNA, the CDR3 is TGTGCCAGCAGTTTATCAGCGGGAGGTGTAGAGACCCAGTACTTC. This translates into CASSLSAGGVETQYF.

The rearrangement links TRBV19 to TRBJ1-1; D is unclear. CDR1 and CDR2 (germline): LNHDA, SQIVND (reference sequence). The CDR3 is made up of 13 amino acids. Trimming took off 3 bases at V and 3 bases at J, with 8 bases between the two ends. The CDR3 bases are TGTGCCAGTAGTATCACATCCTACACTGAAGCTTTCTTT. Protein product: CASSITSYTEAFF.

The chain links TRBV9 to TRBJ2-5; TRBD2 matches 15 bases. The CDR3 contains 15 residues. Trimming took 2 bases from V and 5 from J; bases not matched to a gene: 1. CDR1 and CDR2 (germline): SGDLS, YYNGEE. The DNA of the CDR3 is TGTGCCAGCAGCGTCGGACTAGCGGGAGGGGAGACCCAGTACTTC. It codes for CASSVGLAGGETQYF. Variable domain in full (rest from reference TRBV9 and TRBJ2-5): DSGVTQTPKHLITATGQRVTLRCSPRSGDLSVYWYQQSLDQGLQFLIQYYNGEERAKGNILERFSAQQFPDLHSELNLSSLELGDSALYFCASSVGLAGGETQYFGPGTRLLVL.

The V and J genes are TRBV6-4 and TRBJ1-5; no reliable D call. CDR3 length equals 14 residues. V shed 3 bases and J shed 0 bases, with 6 bases lying between them. Germline V gene data show CDR1 as MRHNA and CDR2 as SNTAGT. The CDR3 region is CASSEQYSNQPQHF. Here the CDR3 DNA reads TGTGCCAGCAGTGAGCAGTATAGCAATCAGCCCCAGCATTTT.

This rearrangement joins TRBV28 to TRBJ2-1, with a weak D call TRBD1 (6 bases). Germline V lookup: CDR1 MDHEN, CDR2 SYDVKM. V lost 6 bases, J lost 5 bases, and 11 bases lay in between. The CDR3 is 13 amino acids. DNA of the CDR3: TGTGCCAGCAGAAGGACAGAAAACAATGAGCAGTTCTTC. Translated: CASRRTENNEQFF.

This clone appeared a few times. The CDR3 nucleotides read TGTGCCAGCTCACCCGGACAGTCGACTCAGCCCCAGCATTTT. This translates into CASSPGQSTQPQHF. The V and J genes are TRBV18 and TRBJ1-5; the D gene is possibly TRBD1 (6 bases). The germline CDR1 and CDR2 sequences are KGHSH and LQKENI. This CDR3 has 14 amino acids. V lost 3 bases and J 6 bases, leaving 12 bases between the germline ends.

Comment on this clone: Germline is not matched at one junction end, which may reflect a read error. Here the CDR3 reads CASSLQASSSEQYF. CDR3 sequence (DNA): TGCGCCAGCAGCTTACAGGCGTCTTCCTCCGAGCAGTACTTC. The chain links TRBV5-1 to TRBJ2-7, with D perhaps TRBD1 (5 bases). Germline-derived CDR1 and CDR2 are SGHRS and YFSETQ. CDR3 length: 14 amino acids.

V usage is TRBV11-2 and J usage is TRBJ1-2, with TRBD1 matching over 7 bases. This CDR3 has 15 amino acids. Germline lookup yields CDR1 SGHAT and CDR2 FQNNGV. J gave up 9 bases and V 1 base, and 11 bases lay outside the gene matches. The CDR3 DNA sequence: TGTGCCAGCAGCTTAGCGCCCCGACAGGGTAGAAGCTACACCTTC. Residues: CASSLAPRQGRSYTF.

The V and J genes are TRBV19 and TRBJ2-3, with 7 bases that match TRBD2. Germline-derived CDR1 and CDR2 are LNHDA and SQIVND (reference sequence). With 7 bases clipped from V and 2 bases from J, the junction kept 6 bases outside the gene matches. The CDR3 length is 14 residues. The CDR3 region has the DNA TGTGCCAGTAAGGAGCTAGCGGCCACAGATACGCAGTATTTT. Translating it yields CASKELAATDTQYF.

J is TRBJ2-1 and V is TRBV6-6; 8 nucleotides match TRBD2. The CDR3 has 15 residues. J lost 8 bases, V lost 7 bases, and 13 bases had no gene match. CDR1 is MNHNY, CDR2 SVGAGI, per germline (reference sequence). The CDR3 DNA is TGTGCCAGCACCACTGGCGGGAGGTGGGGCGATGAGCAGTTCTTC. Encoded protein: CASTTGGRWGDEQFF.

The V and J genes are TRBV5-8 and TRBJ1-4; 7 positions match TRBD1. Losses at the gene ends were 4 bases for V and 4 bases for J; bases not matched to a gene: 7. The CDR3 totals 15 residues. Germline CDR1 SGHTS, CDR2 YDEGEE. CDR3 region: CASSLSGTVNEKLFF. CDR3 nucleotides: TGTGCCAGCAGCCTCTCCGGGACAGTTAATGAAAAACTGTTTTTT.

This rearrangement joins TRBV5-4 to TRBJ2-7; 10 bases are shared with TRBD2. Losses at the gene ends were 3 bases for V and 6 bases for J; bases not matched to a gene: 9. The V gene's germline CDR1 is SGHNT and CDR2 YYREEE (reference sequence). The CDR3 spans 15 residues. The CDR3 DNA is TGTGCCAGCAGCTCGGGGCTAGCGGGAGCGGGCGAGCAGTACTTC. It codes for CASSSGLAGAGEQYF.

This rearrangement joins TRBV28 to TRBJ1-1; D is unresolved. The germline V gene has CDR1 MDHEN and CDR2 SYDVKM. The CDR3 is 14 residues long. V shed 7 bases and J shed 3 bases, with 15 bases lying between them. The CDR3 coding sequence is TGTGCCAGCACCCCGACTGGAGGGTACACTGAAGCTTTCTTT. Translation gives CASTPTGGYTEAFF.

This clone was detected only a few times. This chain connects TRBV5-1 to TRBJ2-4, with a weak D call TRBD2 (6 bases). Looked up from germline, CDR1 is SGHRS and CDR2 is YFSETQ. V was clipped by 3 bases and J by 8 bases, with 15 bases between them. The CDR3 has 14 amino acids. The DNA of the CDR3 is TGCGCCAGCAGCTGGGGTCTGGGGGAGGACATTCAGTACTTC. Translation: CASSWGLGEDIQYF.

DNA for the CDR3: TGTGCCAGCAGCCGCAACCTAAATGAGCAGTTCTTC. It specifies CASSRNLNEQFF. The V and J genes are TRBV11-1 and TRBJ2-1, with D unclear. Deletions cut 5 bases from V and 7 bases from J, with 9 bases between. Germline values: CDR1 SGHAT, CDR2 FQDESV (reference sequence). This CDR3 is 12 amino acids long.